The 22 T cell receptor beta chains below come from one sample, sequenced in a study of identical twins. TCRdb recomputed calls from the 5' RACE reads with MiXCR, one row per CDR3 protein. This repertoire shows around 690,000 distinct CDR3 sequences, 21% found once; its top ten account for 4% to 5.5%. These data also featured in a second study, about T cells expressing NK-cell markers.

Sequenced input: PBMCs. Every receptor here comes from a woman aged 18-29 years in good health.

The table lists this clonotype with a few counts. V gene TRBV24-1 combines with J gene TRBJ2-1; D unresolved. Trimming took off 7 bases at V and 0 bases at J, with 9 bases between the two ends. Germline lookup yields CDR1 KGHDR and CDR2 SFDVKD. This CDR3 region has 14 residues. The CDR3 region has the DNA TGTGCCACCAGGGACGCCAGCTCCTACAATGAGCAGTTCTTC. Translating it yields CATRDASSYNEQFF.

CDR3 region: CSARASSGGQYNEQFF. CDR3 sequence (DNA): TGCAGTGCTAGGGCCTCTAGCGGGGGGCAATACAATGAGCAGTTCTTC. The chain employs TRBV20-1 and TRBJ2-1, with TRBD2 identical over 11 bases. Germline CDR1 is DFQATT and CDR2 is SNEGSKA (reference sequence). The V segment lost 3 bases and the J segment 4 bases; nucleotides outside the gene matches: 8. CDR3 size: 16 residues.

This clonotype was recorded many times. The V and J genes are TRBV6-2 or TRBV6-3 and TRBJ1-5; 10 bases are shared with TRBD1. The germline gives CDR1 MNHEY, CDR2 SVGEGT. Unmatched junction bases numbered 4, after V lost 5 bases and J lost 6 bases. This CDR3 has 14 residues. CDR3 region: CASSGGQGVQPQHF. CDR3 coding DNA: TGTGCCAGCAGTGGCGGACAGGGGGTTCAGCCCCAGCATTTT.

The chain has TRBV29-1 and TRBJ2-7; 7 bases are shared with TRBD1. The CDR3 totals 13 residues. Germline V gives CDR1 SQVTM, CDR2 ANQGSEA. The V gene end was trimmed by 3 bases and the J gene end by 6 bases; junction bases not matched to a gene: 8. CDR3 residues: CSVETGYGSEQYF. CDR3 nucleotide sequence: TGCAGCGTTGAGACAGGGTACGGCTCCGAGCAGTACTTC.

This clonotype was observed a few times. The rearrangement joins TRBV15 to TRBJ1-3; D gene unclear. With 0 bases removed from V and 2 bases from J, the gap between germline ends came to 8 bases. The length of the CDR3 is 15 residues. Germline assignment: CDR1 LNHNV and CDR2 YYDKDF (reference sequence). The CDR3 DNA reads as TGTGCCACCAGCAGAGATCTAGGAGCTGGAAACACCATATATTTT. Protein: CATSRDLGAGNTIYF.

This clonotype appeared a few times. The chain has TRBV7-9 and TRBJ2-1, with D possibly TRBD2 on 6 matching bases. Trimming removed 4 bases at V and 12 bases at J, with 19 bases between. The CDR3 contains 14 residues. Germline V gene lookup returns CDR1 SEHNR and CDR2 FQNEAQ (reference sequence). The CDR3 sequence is CASSSVSGVRGQFF. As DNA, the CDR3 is TGTGCCAGCAGCTCCGTCTCGGGGGTGAGAGGGCAGTTCTTC.

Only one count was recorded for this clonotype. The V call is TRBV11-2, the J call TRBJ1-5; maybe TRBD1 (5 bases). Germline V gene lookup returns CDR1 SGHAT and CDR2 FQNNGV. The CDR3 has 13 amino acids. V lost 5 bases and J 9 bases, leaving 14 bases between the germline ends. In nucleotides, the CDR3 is TGTGCCAGCAGCGAGGAGGGGCTCGGGCCCCAGCATTTT. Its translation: CASSEEGLGPQHF. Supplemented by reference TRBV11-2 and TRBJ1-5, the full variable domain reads EAGVAQSPRYKIIEKRQSVAFWCNPISGHATLYWYQQILGQGPKLLIQFQNNGVVDDSQLPKDRFSAERLKGVDSTLKIQPAKLEDSAVYLCASSEEGLGPQHFGDGTRLSIL.

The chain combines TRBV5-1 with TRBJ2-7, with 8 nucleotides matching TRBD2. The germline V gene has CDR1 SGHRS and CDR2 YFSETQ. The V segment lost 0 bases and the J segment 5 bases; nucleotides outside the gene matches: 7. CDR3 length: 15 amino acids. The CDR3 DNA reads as TGCGCCAGCAGCTTGGCCGCGGGAGGTTACGACGAGCAGTACTTC. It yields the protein CASSLAAGGYDEQYF.

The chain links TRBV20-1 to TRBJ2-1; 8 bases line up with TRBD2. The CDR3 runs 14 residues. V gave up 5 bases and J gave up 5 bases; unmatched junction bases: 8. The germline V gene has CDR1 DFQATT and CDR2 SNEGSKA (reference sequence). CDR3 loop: CSASLADLHNEQFF. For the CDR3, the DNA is TGCAGTGCTTCACTAGCGGACCTCCACAATGAGCAGTTCTTC.

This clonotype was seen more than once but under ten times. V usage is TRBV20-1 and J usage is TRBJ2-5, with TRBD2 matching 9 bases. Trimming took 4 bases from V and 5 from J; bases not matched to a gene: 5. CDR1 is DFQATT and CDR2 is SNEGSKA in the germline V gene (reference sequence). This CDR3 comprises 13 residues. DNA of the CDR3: TGCAGTGCTATCATAGCGGGAGACGAGACCCAGTACTTC. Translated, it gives CSAIIAGDETQYF.

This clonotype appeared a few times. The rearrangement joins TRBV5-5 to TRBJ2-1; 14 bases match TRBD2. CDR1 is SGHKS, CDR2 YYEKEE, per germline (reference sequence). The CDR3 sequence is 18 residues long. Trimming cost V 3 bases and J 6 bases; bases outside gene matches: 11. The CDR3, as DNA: TGTGCCAGCAGCTGGGGACTAGCGGGAGCTTCATGGGGCAATGAGCAGTTCTTC. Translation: CASSWGLAGASWGNEQFF. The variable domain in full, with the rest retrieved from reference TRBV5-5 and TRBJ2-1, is DAGVTQSPTHLIKTRGQQVTLRCSPISGHKSVSWYQQVLGQGPQFIFQYYEKEERGRGNFPDRFSARQFPNYSSELNVNALLLGDSALYLCASSWGLAGASWGNEQFFGPGTRLTVL.

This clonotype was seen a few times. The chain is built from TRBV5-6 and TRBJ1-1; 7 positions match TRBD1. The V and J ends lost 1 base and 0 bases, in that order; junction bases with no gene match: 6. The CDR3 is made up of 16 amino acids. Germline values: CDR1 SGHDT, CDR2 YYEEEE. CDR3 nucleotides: TGTGCCAGCAGCTTGATCGTGACAGGGATGAACACTGAAGCTTTCTTT. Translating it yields CASSLIVTGMNTEAFF.

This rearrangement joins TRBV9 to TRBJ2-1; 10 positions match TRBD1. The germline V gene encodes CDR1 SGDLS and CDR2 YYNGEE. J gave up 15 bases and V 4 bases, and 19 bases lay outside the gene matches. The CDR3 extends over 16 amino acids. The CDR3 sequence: CASSPSGGTGVLTRFF. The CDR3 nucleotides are TGTGCCAGCAGCCCGTCCGGCGGGACAGGGGTATTAACACGGTTCTTC.

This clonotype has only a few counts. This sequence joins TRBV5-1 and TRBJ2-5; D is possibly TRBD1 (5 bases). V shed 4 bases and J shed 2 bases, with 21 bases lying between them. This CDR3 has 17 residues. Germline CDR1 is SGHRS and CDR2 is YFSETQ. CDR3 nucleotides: TGCGCCAGCAGCCCACCCGTGGGGCCGACTCTACAAGAGACCCAGTACTTC. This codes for CASSPPVGPTLQETQYF.

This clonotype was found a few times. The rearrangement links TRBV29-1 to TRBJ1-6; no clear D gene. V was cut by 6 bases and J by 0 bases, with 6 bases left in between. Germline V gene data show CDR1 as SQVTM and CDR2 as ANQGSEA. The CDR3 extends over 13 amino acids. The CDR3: CSVMSSYNSPLHF. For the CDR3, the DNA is TGCAGCGTCATGAGCTCCTATAATTCACCCCTCCACTTT.

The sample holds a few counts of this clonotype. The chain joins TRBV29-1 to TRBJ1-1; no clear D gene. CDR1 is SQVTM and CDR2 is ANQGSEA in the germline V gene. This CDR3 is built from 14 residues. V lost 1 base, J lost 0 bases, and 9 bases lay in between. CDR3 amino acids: CSVEGSRLNTEAFF. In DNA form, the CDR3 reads TGCAGCGTTGAAGGCAGCAGATTGAACACTGAAGCTTTCTTT.

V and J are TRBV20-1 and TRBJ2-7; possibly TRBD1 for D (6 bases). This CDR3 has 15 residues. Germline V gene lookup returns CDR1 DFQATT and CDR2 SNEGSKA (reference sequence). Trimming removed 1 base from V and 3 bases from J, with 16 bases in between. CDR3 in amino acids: CSARAPSGHIYEQYF. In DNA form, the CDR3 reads TGCAGTGCTAGAGCGCCGTCGGGACATATCTACGAGCAGTACTTC.

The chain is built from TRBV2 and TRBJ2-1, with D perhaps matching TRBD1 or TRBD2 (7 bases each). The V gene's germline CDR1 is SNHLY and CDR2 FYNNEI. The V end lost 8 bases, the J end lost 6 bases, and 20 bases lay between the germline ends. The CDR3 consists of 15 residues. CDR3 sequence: CASDPDRPGGNEQFF. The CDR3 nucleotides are TGTGCCAGCGACCCGGACAGGCCGGGGGGCAATGAGCAGTTCTTC.

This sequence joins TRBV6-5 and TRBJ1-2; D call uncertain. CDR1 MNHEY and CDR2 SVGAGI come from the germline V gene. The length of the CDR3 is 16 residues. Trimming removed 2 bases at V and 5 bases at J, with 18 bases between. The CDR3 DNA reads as TGTGCCAGCAGTTACCCGACGGATGGGTCGGGGTATGGCTACACCTTC. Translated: CASSYPTDGSGYGYTF.

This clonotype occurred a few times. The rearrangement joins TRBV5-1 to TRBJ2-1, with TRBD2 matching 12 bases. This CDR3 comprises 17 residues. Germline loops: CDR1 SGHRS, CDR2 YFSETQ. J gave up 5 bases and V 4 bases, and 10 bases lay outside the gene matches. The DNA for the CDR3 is TGCGCCAGCAGCCCCAGGCCGTCTAGCGGGGGGGACAATGAGCAGTTCTTC. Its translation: CASSPRPSSGGDNEQFF.

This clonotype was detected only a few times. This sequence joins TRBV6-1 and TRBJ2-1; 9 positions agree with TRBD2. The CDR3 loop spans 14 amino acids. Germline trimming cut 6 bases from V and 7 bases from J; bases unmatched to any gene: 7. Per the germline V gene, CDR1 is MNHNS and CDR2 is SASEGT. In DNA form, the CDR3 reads TGTGCCAGCAGCTGGACTAGCGTTTGGAATGAGCAGTTCTTC. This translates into CASSWTSVWNEQFF.

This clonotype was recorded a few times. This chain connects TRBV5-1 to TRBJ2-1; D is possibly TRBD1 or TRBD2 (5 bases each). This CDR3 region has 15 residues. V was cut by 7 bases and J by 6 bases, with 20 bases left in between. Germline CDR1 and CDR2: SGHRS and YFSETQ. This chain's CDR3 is CASGHPRGPVNEQFF. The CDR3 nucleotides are TGCGCCAGCGGACATCCCCGCGGGCCCGTCAATGAGCAGTTCTTC.